This T cell receptor (beta chain) was observed in a study of blood T cell repertoires in COVID-19. Study summary: The United States, Italy and Spain supplied acute and convalescent COVID-19 samples.

The authors' processing: Counts of nucleated cells, estimated from reference gene primer amplification, were obtained. Data came from immunoSEQ multiplex PCR; TCRdb stores just in-frame clones and leaves some out. The V and J calls and clone size were taken over from that table, and D and trimming were inferred from the DNA. The sample includes roughly 250,000 clones, around 84% seen only once; the top ten take roughly 1.6%. V was shortened by 0 bases and J by 0 bases, with 5 bases between the two germline ends. Germline CDR1 and CDR2: GTSNPN and SVGIG (reference sequence). The CDR3 consists of 14 residues.

The chain is built from TRBV30 and TRBJ2-2; D remains ambiguous. The sequenced sample consisted of PBMCs or T cells enriched from blood (not recorded which). The clonotype was recovered from a woman in her forties or fifties who had recovered from COVID-19. The CDR3 bases are TGTGCCTGGAGTGTTGGCACGAACACCGGGGAGCTGTTTTTT. This encodes CAWSVGTNTGELFF.